The entry that follows covers one TCR beta chain sequence. Germline-derived CDR1 and CDR2 are GTSNPN and SVGIG (reference sequence). V lost 0 bases and J 9 bases, leaving 12 bases between the germline ends. This CDR3 comprises 14 residues. Clinical history as reported by participants underpinned cohort assignment. This sample was included in a study of blood T cell repertoires in COVID-19. In the source study's methods: Reference gene primer amplification yielded estimated nucleated cell counts. TCRdb's table, derived via immunoSEQ multiplex PCR, lists solely in-frame clones and lacks some. V, J and clone size reflect that table, while D and trimming were determined from the DNA. The table lists about 380,000 clones, about 87% of them singletons, with 1% to 1.5% in the top ten.

This TCR was recovered from a man aged 25-45 years who had recovered from COVID-19. The J gene is TRBJ1-6, the V gene TRBV30; tentatively, D is TRBD1 (6 bases). The sample comprised PBMCs or T cells enriched from blood (not recorded which). CDR3 region: CAWSVGTGLSPLHF. The CDR3 DNA is TGTGCCTGGAGTGTTGGCACAGGGCTTTCACCCCTCCACTTT.